The 5 T cell receptor beta chains below were found in one sample sequenced in a study of blood T cell repertoires in COVID-19. Sequencing was performed with immunoSEQ multiplex PCR; in TCRdb, only in-frame clones are kept and a portion is missing. Among 250,000 to 300,000 clones listed, roughly 80% were seen once. Sequencing was done on a sample of PBMCs or T cells enriched from blood (not recorded which). These TCRs come from a man in his forties or fifties who had been exposed to COVID-19.

The rearrangement links TRBV24-1 to TRBJ2-1; D gene ambiguous. Trimming pared 0 bases from V and 7 bases from J, leaving 6 bases between. Germline V lookup: CDR1 KGHDR, CDR2 SFDVKD. The CDR3 length is 13 residues. The CDR3 coding sequence is TGTGCCACCAGTGATTTGGCCAGAAATGAGCAGTTCTTC. Residues: CATSDLARNEQFF.

The DNA of the CDR3 is TGTGCCAGCAGCCCGAACGAGATCTCCTACGAGCAGTACTTC. Translating gives CASSPNEISYEQYF. This chain links TRBV7-8 with TRBJ2-7; D gene unclear. This CDR3 comprises 14 residues. Germline V gene data show CDR1 as SGHVS and CDR2 as FQNEAQ. Trimming cost V 5 bases and J 0 bases, with 11 bases left between them.

This clone was seen only once. This chain connects TRBV19 to TRBJ2-7; the D gene is possibly TRBD2 (5 bases). CDR1 and CDR2 (germline): LNHDA, SQIVND (reference sequence). The CDR3 loop spans 15 amino acids. V gave up 3 bases and J gave up 1 base, with 13 bases separating them. CDR3 in DNA: TGTGCCAGTAGTATGGGCCCTAGCTTATCCTACGAGCAGTACTTC. It yields the protein CASSMGPSLSYEQYF.

The J gene is TRBJ2-3, the V gene TRBV24-1; perhaps TRBD2 as D (6 bases). CDR1 is KGHDR and CDR2 is SFDVKD in the germline V gene. This CDR3 is built from 15 residues. Trimming took off 2 bases at V and 2 bases at J, with 10 bases between the two ends. The CDR3 protein is CATSDWAGPTDTQYF. The CDR3 DNA reads TGTGCCACCAGTGATTGGGCGGGGCCCACAGATACGCAGTATTTT.

The table lists this clone with a count of one. The chain links TRBV29-1 to TRBJ2-3; 7 bases align to TRBD1. V trimming: 8 bases; J trimming: 2 bases; junction bases outside the gene matches: 10. Germline values: CDR1 SQVTM, CDR2 ANQGSEA. This CDR3 has 14 residues. CDR3 protein: CSLSRDSYTDTQYF. For the CDR3, the DNA is TGCAGCTTAAGTCGGGACAGCTACACAGATACGCAGTATTTT.